Below, 5 T cell receptor beta chains from the same sample are listed, as sequenced in a study of blood T cell repertoires in COVID-19. TCRdb's copy holds only in-frame clones and misses some; the assay was immunoSEQ multiplex PCR. This table has fewer than 250,000 clones, about 90% appearing once. The sequencing input was PBMCs or T cells enriched from blood (not recorded which). The receptor set was obtained from a young woman who had recovered from COVID-19.

The chain recombines TRBV4-1 with TRBJ1-3, with D perhaps matching TRBD1 (5 bases). With 1 base removed from V and 1 base from J, the gap between germline ends came to 11 bases. Germline-derived CDR1 and CDR2 are MGHRA and YSYEKL. This CDR3 is 16 amino acids long. The CDR3 coding sequence is TGCGCCAGCAGCCAAGTTTGGGGGGAATCTGGAAACACCATATATTTT. Its protein is CASSQVWGESGNTIYF.

The chain joins TRBV4-1 to TRBJ1-3; D gene unclear. Looked up from germline, CDR1 is MGHRA and CDR2 is YSYEKL. This CDR3 region has 15 residues. Trimming removed 0 bases from V and 0 bases from J, with 6 bases in between. The CDR3 sequence is CASSQDGDSGNTIYF. In nucleotides, the CDR3 is TGCGCCAGCAGCCAAGACGGAGACTCTGGAAACACCATATATTTT.

The gene calls are TRBV6-5 and TRBJ1-1, with TRBD1 as a possible D gene (6 bases). Per germline, CDR1 MNHEY and CDR2 SVGAGI. V lost 8 bases and J 1 base, leaving 11 bases between the germline ends. The CDR3 has 13 amino acids. This CDR3 is CASLKGENTEAFF. CDR3 sequence (DNA): TGTGCCAGCCTCAAGGGGGAGAACACTGAAGCTTTCTTT.

This clone appeared a few times. J is TRBJ1-5 and V is TRBV19; TRBD1 agrees at 8 bases. V gave up 3 bases and J gave up 6 bases; unmatched junction bases: 7. Germline-derived CDR1 and CDR2 are LNHDA and SQIVND (reference sequence). This CDR3 region has 15 residues. CDR3 region: CASSIGQGNGQPQHF. The CDR3 DNA reads as TGTGCCAGTAGTATTGGACAGGGTAACGGTCAGCCCCAGCATTTT.

This chain links TRBV9 with TRBJ1-4; TRBD1 aligns across 12 bases. The CDR3 is 17 residues long. J was trimmed by 10 bases and V by 4 bases; bases with no gene match: 14. Germline CDR1 and CDR2: SGDLS and YYNGEE. The CDR3 DNA follows: TGTGCCAGCAGCTCCCCCCCCGGGGGGACAGGGGGCGGAAAACTGTTTTTT. Its protein product is CASSSPPGGTGGGKLFF. Based on the CDR3 plus reference TRBV9 and TRBJ1-4, the full variable domain is DSGVTQTPKHLITATGQRVTLRCSPRSGDLSVYWYQQSLDQGLQFLIQYYNGEERAKGNILERFSAQQFPDLHSELNLSSLELGDSALYFCASSSPPGGTGGGKLFFGSGTQLSVL.